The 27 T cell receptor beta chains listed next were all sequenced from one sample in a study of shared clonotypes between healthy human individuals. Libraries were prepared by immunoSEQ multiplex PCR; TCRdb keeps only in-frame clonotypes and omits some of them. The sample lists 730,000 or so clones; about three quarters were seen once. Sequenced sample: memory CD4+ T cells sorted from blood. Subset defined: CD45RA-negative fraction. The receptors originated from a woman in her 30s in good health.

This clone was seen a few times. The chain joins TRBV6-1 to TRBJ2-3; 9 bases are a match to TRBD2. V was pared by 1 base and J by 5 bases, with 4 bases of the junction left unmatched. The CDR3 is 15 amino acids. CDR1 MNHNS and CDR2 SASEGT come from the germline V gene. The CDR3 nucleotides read TGTGCCAGCAGTGAAGTGGCGGGAGGGCTAGATACGCAGTATTTT. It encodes CASSEVAGGLDTQYF.

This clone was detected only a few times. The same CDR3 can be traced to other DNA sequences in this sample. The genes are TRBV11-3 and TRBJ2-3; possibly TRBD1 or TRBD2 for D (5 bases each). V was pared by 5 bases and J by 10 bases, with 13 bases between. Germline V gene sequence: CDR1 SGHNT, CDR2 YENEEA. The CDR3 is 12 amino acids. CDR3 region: CASSVALGAQYF. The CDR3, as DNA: TGTGCCAGCAGCGTTGCCTTGGGGGCGCAGTATTTT.

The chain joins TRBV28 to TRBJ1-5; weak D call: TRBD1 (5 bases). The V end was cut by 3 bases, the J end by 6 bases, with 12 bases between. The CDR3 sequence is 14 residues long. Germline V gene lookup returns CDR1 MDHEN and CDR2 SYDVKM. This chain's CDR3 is CASSLGTGGQPQHF. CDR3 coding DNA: TGTGCCAGCAGTTTGGGGACGGGGGGTCAGCCCCAGCATTTT. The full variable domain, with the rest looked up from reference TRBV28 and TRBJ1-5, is DVKVTQSSRYLVKRTGEKVFLECVQDMDHENMFWYRQDPGLGLRLIYFSYDVKMKEKGDIPEGYSVSREKKERFSLILESASTNQTSMYLCASSLGTGGQPQHFGDGTRLSIL.

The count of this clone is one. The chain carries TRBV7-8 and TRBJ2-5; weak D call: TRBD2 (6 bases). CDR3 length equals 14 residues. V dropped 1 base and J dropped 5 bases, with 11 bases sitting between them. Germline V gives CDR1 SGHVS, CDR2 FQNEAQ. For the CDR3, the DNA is TGTGCCAGCAGCTTAGAGGGAGGAGGGGAGACCCAGTACTTC. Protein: CASSLEGGGETQYF.

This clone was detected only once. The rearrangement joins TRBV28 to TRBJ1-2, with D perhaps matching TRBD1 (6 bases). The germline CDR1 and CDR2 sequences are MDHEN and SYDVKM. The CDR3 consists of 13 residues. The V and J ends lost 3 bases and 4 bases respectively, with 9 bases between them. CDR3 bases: TGTGCCAGCAGTTTTGAGACAGGCTATGGCTACACCTTC. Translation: CASSFETGYGYTF.

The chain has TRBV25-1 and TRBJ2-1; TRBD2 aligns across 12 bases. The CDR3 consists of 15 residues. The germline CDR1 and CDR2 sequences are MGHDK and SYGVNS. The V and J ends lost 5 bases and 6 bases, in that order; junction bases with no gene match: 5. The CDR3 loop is CASSRLAGESNEQFF. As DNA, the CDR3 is TGTGCCAGCAGTAGACTAGCGGGAGAAAGCAATGAGCAGTTCTTC.

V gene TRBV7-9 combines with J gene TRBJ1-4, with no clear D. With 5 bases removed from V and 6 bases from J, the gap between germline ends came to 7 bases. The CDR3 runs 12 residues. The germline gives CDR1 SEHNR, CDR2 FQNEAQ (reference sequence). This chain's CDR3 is CASSVRDEKLFF. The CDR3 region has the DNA TGTGCCAGCAGCGTCAGAGATGAAAAACTGTTTTTT.

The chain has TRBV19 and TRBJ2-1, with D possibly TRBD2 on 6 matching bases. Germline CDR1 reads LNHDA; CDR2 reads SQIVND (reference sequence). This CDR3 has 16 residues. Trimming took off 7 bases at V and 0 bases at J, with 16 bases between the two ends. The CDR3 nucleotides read TGTGCCAGTACCCCAGCGGGTACTAGCTCCTACAATGAGCAGTTCTTC. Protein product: CASTPAGTSSYNEQFF.

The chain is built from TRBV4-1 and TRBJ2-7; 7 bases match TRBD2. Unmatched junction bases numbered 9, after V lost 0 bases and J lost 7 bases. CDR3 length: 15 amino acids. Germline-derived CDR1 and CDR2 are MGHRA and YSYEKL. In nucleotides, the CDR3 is TGCGCCAGCAGCCAAGAGGGGGACTACCCTGGGGAGCAGTACTTC. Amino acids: CASSQEGDYPGEQYF.

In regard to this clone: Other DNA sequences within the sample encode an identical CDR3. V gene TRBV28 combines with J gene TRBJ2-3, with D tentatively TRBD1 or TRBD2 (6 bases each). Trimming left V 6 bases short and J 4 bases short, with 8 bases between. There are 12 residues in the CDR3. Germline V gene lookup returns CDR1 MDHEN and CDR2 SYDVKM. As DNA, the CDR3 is TGTGCCAGCAGGGGGGGCCCAGATACGCAGTATTTT. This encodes CASRGGPDTQYF.

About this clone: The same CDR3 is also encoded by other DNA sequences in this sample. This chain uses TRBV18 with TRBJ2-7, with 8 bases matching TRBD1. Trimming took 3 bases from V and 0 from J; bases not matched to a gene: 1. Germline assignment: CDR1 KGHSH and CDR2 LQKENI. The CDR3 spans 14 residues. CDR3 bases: TGTGCCAGCTCACCTACAGGGGGCTCCTACGAGCAGTACTTC. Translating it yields CASSPTGGSYEQYF.

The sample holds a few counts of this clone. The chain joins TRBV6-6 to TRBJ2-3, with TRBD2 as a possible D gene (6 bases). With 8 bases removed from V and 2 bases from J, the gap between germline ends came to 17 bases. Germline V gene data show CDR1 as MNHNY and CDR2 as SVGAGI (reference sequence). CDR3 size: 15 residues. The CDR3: CASVDGGKDTDTQYF. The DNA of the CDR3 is TGTGCCAGCGTTGATGGGGGGAAAGACACAGATACGCAGTATTTT.

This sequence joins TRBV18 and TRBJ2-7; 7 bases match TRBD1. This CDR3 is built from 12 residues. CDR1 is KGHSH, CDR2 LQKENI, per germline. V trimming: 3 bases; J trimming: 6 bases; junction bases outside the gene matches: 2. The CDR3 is CASSPTGREQYF. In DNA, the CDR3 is TGTGCCAGCTCACCGACAGGGCGCGAGCAGTACTTC.

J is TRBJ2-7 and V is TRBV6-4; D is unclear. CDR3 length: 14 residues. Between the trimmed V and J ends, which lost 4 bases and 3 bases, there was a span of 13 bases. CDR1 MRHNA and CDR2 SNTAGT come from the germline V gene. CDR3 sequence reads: CASSVTLLDYEQYF. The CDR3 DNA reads TGTGCCAGCAGTGTCACATTACTTGACTACGAGCAGTACTTC.

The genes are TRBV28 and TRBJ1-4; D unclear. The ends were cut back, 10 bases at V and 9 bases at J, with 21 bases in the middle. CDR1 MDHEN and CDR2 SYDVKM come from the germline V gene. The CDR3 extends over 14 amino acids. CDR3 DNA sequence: TGTGCCACTCAATGGGGAAGGAGGACCAAAAAACTGTTTTTT. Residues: CATQWGRRTKKLFF.

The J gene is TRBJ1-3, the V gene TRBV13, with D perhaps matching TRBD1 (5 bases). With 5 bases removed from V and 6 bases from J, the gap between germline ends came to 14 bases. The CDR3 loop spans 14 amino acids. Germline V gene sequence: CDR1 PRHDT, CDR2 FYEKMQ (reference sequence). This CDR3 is CASSNRGGLNTIYF. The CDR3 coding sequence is TGTGCCAGCAGCAACCGGGGCGGACTAAACACCATATATTTT. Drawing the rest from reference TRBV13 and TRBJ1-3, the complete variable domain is AAGVIQSPRHLIKEKRETATLKCYPIPRHDTVYWYQQGPGQDPQFLISFYEKMQSDKGSIPDRFSAQQFSDYHSELNMSSLELGDSALYFCASSNRGGLNTIYFGEGSWLTVV.

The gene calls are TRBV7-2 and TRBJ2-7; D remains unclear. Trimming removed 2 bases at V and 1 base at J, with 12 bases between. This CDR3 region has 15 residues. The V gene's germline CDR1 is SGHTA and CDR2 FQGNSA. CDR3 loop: CASSLPASLSYEQYF. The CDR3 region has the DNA TGTGCCAGCAGCTTACCGGCTAGTCTTTCCTACGAGCAGTACTTC. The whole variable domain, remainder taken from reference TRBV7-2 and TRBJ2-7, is GAGVSQSPSNKVTEKGKDVELRCDPISGHTALYWYRQSLGQGLEFLIYFQGNSAPDKSGLPSDRFSAERTGGSVSTLTIQRTQQEDSAVYLCASSLPASLSYEQYFGPGTRLTVT.

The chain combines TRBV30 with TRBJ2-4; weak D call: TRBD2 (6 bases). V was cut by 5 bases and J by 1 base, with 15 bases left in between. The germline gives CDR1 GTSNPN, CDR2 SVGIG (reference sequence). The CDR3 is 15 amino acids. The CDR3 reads CAWGRTGAAKNIQYF. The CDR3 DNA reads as TGTGCCTGGGGGAGGACCGGGGCGGCCAAAAACATTCAGTACTTC.

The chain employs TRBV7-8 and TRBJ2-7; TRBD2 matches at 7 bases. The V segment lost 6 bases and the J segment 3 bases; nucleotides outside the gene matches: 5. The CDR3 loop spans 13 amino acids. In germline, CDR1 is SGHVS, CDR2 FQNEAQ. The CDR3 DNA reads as TGTGCCAGCAGTATGACTAGCTTCTACGAGCAGTACTTC. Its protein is CASSMTSFYEQYF. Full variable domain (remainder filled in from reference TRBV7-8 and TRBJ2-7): GAGVSQSPRYKVAKRGQDVALRCDPISGHVSLFWYQQALGQGPEFLTYFQNEAQLDKSGLPSDRFFAERPEGSVSTLKIQRTQQEDSAVYLCASSMTSFYEQYFGPGTRLTVT.

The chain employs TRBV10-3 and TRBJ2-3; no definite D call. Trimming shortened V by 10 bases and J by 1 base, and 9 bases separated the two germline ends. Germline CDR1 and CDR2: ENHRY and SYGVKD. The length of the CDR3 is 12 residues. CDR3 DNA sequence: TGTGCCAGCGCCCAGGGCACAGATACGCAGTATTTT. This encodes CASAQGTDTQYF.

The chain's CDR3 is CASSRDGTTYEQYF. The CDR3 DNA reads TGTGCCAGCAGCCGGGACGGGACCACCTACGAGCAGTACTTC. The rearrangement joins TRBV5-6 to TRBJ2-7; TRBD1 or TRBD2 may be the D gene (5 bases each). V was shortened by 4 bases and J by 2 bases, with 13 bases between the two germline ends. The CDR3 runs to 14 residues. Germline assignment: CDR1 SGHDT and CDR2 YYEEEE.

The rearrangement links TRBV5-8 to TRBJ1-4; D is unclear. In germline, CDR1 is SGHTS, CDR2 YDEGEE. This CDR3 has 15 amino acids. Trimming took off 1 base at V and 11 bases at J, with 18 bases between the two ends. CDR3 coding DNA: TGTGCCAGCAGCTTGCAGGTGGCCCCCCGAGGGAAACTGTTTTTT. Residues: CASSLQVAPRGKLFF. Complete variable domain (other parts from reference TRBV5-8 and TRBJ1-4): EAGVTQSPTHLIKTRGQQATLRCSPISGHTSVYWYQQALGLGLQFLLWYDEGEERNRGNFPPRFSGRQFPNYSSELNVNALELEDSALYLCASSLQVAPRGKLFFGSGTQLSVL.

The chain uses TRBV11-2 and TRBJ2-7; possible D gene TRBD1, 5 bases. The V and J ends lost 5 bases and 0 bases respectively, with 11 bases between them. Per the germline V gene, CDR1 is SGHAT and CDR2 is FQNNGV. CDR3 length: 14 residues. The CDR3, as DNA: TGTGCCAGCAGCAGACAGACAGACTCCTACGAGCAGTACTTC. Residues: CASSRQTDSYEQYF.

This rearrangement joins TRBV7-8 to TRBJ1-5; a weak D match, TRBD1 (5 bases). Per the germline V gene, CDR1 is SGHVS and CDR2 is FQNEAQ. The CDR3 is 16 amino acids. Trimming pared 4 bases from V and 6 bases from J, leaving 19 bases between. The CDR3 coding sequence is TGTGCCAGCAGCTATGGTGCGAAGGGGAAGTTTCAGCCCCAGCATTTT. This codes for CASSYGAKGKFQPQHF.

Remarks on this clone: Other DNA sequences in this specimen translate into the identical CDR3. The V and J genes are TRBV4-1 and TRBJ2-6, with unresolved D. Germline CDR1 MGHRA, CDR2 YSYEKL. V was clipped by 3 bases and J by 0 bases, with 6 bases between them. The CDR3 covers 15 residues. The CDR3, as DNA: TGCGCCAGCAGCCAGGCTAGCTCTGGGGCCAACGTCCTGACTTTC. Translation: CASSQASSGANVLTF.

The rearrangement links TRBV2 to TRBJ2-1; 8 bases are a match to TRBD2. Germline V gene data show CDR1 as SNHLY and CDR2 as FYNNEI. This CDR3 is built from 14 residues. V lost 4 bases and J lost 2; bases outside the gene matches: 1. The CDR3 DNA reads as TGTGCCAGCAGTGTACTAGCGGCCTACAATGAGCAGTTCTTC. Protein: CASSVLAAYNEQFF.

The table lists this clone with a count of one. CDR3 in DNA: TGTGCCAGCAGTGAAGCTTTGTATGAAAAACTGTTTTTT. This sequence encodes CASSEALYEKLFF. The rearrangement uses TRBV2 and TRBJ1-4; D uncertain. The CDR3 sequence is 13 residues long. Trimming pared 0 bases from V and 6 bases from J, leaving 5 bases between. In germline, CDR1 is SNHLY, CDR2 FYNNEI.